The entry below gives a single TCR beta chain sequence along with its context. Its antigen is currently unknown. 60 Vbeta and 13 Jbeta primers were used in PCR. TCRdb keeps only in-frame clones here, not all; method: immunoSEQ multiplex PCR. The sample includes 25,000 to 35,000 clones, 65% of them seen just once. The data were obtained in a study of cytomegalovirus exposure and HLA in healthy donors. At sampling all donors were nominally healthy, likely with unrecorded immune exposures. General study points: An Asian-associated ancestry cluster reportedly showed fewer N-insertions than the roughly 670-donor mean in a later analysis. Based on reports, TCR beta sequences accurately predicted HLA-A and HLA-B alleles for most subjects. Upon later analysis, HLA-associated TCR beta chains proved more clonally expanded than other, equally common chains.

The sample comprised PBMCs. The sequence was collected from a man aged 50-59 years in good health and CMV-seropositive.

The CDR3 coding sequence is TGTGCCAGCAGCTCTTACAGGGGGCGGGAGACCCAGTACTTC. The encoded protein is CASSSYRGRETQYF. This chain links TRBV2 with TRBJ2-5, with 9 bases aligning to TRBD1. The length of the CDR3 is 14 residues. Germline trimming cut 6 bases from V and 5 bases from J; bases unmatched to any gene: 7. CDR1 SNHLY and CDR2 FYNNEI come from the germline V gene. Based on the CDR3 plus reference TRBV2 and TRBJ2-5, the full variable domain is EPEVTQTPSHQVTQMGQEVILRCVPISNHLYFYWYRQILGQKVEFLVSFYNNEISEKSEIFDDQFSVERPDGSNFTLKIRSTKLEDSAMYFCASSSYRGRETQYFGPGTRLLVL.